This record covers a single T cell receptor beta chain. Possible read error: a much larger clone is one base away. This sample is part of a study of read filtering for tumor transcriptome and immune sequencing. Looking at the study overall: By R-ISS, stages I, II and III held around 8, 15 and 7 patients. DNase treatment preceded whole-transcriptome library preparation. Per sample, TCR-region reads ranged about 4 to 11 million by IR-seq, roughly 75 to 1273 by RNA-seq.

The library was built from around 380 ng RNA with molecular barcoded adaptors for alpha/delta and beta/gamma chains. TCRdb fed the reads into MiXCR, producing one record per CDR3 protein. The sample has tens of thousands of distinct CDR3 sequences; around 21% are singletons. Bone marrow was sampled from every patient at the time of active disease. Germline CDR1 and CDR2: MNHEY and SVGAGI. This CDR3 is 15 amino acids long. The source material was a population of CD138-negative cells sorted from bone marrow. The V call is TRBV6-5, the J call TRBJ2-3; D uncertain. The J call may not be correct, given that the DNA end is closer to TRBJ1-5. The TCR comes from a donor over 35 with multiple myeloma. For the CDR3, the DNA is TGTGCCAGCAGTTACTCGCCGACATCCACAGATACGCAGCATTTT. This translates into CASSYSPTSTDTQHF.